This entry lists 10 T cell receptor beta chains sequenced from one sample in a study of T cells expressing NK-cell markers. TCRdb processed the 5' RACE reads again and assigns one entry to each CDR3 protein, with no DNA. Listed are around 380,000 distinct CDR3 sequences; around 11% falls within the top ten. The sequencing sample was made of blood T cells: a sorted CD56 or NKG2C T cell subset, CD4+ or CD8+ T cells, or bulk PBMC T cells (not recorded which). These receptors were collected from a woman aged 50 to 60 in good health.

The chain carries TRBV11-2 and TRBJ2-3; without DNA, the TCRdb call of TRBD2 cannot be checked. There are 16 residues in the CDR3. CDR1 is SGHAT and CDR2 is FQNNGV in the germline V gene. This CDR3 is CASSFRTSGITDTQYF.

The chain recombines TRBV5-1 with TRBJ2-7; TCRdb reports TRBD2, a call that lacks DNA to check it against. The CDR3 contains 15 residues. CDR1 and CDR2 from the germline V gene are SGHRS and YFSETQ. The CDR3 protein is CASSLDGLAGGEQYF.

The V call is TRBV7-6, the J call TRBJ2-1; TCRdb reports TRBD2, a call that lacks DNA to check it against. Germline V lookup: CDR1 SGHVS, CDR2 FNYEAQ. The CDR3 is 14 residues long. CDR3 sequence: CASSPRTSFNEQFF.

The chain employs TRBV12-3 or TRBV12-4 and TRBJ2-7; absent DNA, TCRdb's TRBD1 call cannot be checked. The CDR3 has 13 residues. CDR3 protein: CASSWGTGPEQYF.

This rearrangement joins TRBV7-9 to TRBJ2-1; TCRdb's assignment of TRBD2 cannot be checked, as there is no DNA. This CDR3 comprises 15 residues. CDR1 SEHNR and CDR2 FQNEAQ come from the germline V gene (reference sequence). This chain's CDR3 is CASSPPRGGFNEQFF.

CDR3 in amino acids: CSVRGLAGVYTQYF. This sequence joins TRBV20-1 and TRBJ2-3; the D gene TCRdb calls, TRBD2, cannot be checked with no DNA. Germline values: CDR1 DFQATT, CDR2 SNEGSKA (reference sequence). The CDR3 length is 14 residues.

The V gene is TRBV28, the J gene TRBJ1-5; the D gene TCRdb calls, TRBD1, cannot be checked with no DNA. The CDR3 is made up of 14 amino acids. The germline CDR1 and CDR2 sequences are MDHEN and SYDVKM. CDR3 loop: CASRLTGENQPQHF.

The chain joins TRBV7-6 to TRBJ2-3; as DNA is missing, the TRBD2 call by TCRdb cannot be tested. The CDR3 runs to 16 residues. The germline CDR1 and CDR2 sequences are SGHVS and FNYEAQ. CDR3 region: CASSHAGGGDTDTQYF.

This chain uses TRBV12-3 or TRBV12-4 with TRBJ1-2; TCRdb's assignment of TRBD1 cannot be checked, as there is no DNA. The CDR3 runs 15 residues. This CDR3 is CASSPGTGYAYGYTF.

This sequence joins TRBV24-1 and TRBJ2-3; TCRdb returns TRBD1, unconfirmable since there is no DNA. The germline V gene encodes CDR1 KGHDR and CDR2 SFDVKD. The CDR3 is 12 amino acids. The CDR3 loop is CATSAQGWAQYF.